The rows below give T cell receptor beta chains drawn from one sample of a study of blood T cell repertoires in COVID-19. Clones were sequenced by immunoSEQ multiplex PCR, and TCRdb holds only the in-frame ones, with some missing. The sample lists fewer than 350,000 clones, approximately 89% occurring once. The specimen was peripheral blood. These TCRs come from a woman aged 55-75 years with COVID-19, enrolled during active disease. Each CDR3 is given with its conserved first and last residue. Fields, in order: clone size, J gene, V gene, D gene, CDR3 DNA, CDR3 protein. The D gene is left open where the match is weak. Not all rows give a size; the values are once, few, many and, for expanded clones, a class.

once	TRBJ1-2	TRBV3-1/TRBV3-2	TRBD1	TGTGCCAGCAGCCATGATTGGACAGGGATGGGCTACACCTTC	CASSHDWTGMGYTF
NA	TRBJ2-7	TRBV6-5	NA	TGTGCCAGCAGTTATCACAATACCAGATCCTCCTACGAGCAGTACTTC	CASSYHNTRSSYEQYF
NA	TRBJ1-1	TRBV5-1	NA	TGCGCCAGCAGCTTGGAGGGGGTTCTGGCCACTGAAGCTTTCTTT	CASSLEGVLATEAFF
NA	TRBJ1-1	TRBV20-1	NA	TGCAGTGCCACTAAGCACACTGAAGCTTTCTTT	CSATKHTEAFF
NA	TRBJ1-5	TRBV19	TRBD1	TGTGCCAGTAGTATAGAAGGGACAGGGGGCTACAATCAGCCCCAGCATTTT	CASSIEGTGGYNQPQHF
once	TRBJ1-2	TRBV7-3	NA	TGTGCCAGCAGCTTAGACCCACGGGACACCCCCTATGGCTACACCTTC	CASSLDPRDTPYGYTF
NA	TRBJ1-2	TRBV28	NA	TGTGCCAGCAGTTCCATTGTCGAGGGCTACACCTTC	CASSSIVEGYTF
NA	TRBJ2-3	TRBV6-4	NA	TGTGCCAGCAGTGACTCGATTTCGAGTTCCCGGGATACGCAGTATTTT	CASSDSISSSRDTQYF
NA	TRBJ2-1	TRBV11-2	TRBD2	TGTGCCAGCAGCTTAGGAGCGGGGGGGTACAATGAGCAGTTCTTC	CASSLGAGGYNEQFF
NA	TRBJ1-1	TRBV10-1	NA	TGCGCCAGCAGTGGCGGGGCTGAAGCTTTCTTT	CASSGGAEAFF
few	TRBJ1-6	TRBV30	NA	TGTGCCTGGAGTGTTGGGGCCGGTTCCAGCTCCTATAATTCACCCCTCCACTTT	CAWSVGAGSSSYNSPLHF
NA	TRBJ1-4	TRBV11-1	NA	TGTGCCAGCAGCAGGCGGATTGCAACTAATGAAAAACTGTTTTTT	CASSRRIATNEKLFF
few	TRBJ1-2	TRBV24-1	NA	TGTGCCACCAGTGAGACTGACAGAGGTGACTATGGCTACACCTTC	CATSETDRGDYGYTF
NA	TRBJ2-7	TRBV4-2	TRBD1	TGTGCCAGCAGCCATGCCGACGGGACAGGGTCCTACGAGCAGTACTTC	CASSHADGTGSYEQYF
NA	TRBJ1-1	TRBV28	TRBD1	TGTGCCAGCAGACACCAGGGGGTGACTGAAGCTTTCTTT	CASRHQGVTEAFF
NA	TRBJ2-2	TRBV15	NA	TGTGCCACCAGCAGAGGATCCGGGGGAGAAACCGGGGAGCTGTTTTTT	CATSRGSGGETGELFF
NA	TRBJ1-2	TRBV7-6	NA	TGTGCCAGCAGCTTAGTGCCGGGGTATCGCTATGGCTACACCTTC	CASSLVPGYRYGYTF
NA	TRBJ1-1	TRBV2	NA	TGTGCCAGCACCGGCGAGGCGAAGCTGGGAGCTTTCTTT	CASTGEAKLGAFF
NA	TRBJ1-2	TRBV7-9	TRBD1	TGTGCCAGCAGCGACTACAGGGGGCGCGCCTATGGCTACACCTTC	CASSDYRGRAYGYTF
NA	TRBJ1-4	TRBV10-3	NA	TGTGCCATCAGCGCAGGGTTGGGGTCTAATGAAAAACTGTTTTTT	CAISAGLGSNEKLFF
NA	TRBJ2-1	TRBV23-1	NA	TGCGCCAGCGGCCCTGACGGGGGAGATTTCGTGGACAATGAGCAGTTCTTC	CASGPDGGDFVDNEQFF
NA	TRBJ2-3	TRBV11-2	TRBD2	TGTGCCAGCAGCCCCGTCCAGCGGGGGGGAAGGACAGATACGCAGTATTTT	CASSPVQRGGRTDTQYF
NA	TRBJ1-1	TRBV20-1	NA	TGCAGTGCTAGTCAGGGGCGTTTAACTGAAGCTTTCTTT	CSASQGRLTEAFF
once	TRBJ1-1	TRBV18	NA	TGTGCCAGCTCACGGGCAAGTCAGGGGAACACTGAAGCTTTCTTT	CASSRASQGNTEAFF
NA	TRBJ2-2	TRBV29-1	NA	TGCAGCGCCGAAAGGGGGGGCCTCACCGGGGAGCTGTTTTTT	CSAERGGLTGELFF
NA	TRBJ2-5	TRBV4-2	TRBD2	TGTGCCAGCAGCCCCTTGACTAGCGGGGGGGAAGAGACCCAGTACTTC	CASSPLTSGGEETQYF
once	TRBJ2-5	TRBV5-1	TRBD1	TGCGCCAGCAGCGTCGGGACAGGGTATGAGACCCAGTACTTC	CASSVGTGYETQYF
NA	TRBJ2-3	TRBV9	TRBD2	TGTGCCAGCAGCGTCTGGGGAGGGGGCACAGATACGCAGTATTTT	CASSVWGGGTDTQYF
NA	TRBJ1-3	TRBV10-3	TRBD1	TGTGCCGCTCAGGGGGGCCAAACTGGAAACACCATATATTTT	CAAQGGQTGNTIYF
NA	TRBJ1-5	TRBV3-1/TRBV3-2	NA	TGTGCCAGCAGCCGCGGCGGGTATAGCAATCAGCCCCAGCATTTT	CASSRGGYSNQPQHF
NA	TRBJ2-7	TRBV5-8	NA	TGTGCCAGCAGCTTGGAACGGGGGGAGCAGTACTTC	CASSLERGEQYF
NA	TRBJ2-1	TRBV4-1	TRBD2	TGCGCCAGCAGCCAGCGGGGGGGCCTCTCCTACAATGAGCAGTTCTTC	CASSQRGGLSYNEQFF
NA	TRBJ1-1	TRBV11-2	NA	TGTGCCAGCAGACTCCCCGGGGGGACGGAAGCTTTCTTT	CASRLPGGTEAFF
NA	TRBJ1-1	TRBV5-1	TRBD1	TGCGCCAGCAGCAGGGACAGGGTTCTTACTGAAGCTTTCTTT	CASSRDRVLTEAFF
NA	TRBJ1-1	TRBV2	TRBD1	TGTGCCAGCAGTGAAGGGGTAGTGGTTCCGGGACAGGGGAAAATGAACACTGAAGCTTTCTTT	CASSEGVVVPGQGKMNTEAFF
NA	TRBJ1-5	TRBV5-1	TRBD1	TGCGCCAGCAGCTTGGGACAGGGGGATCAGCCCCAGCATTTT	CASSLGQGDQPQHF
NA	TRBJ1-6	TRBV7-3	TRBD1	TGTGCCAGCAGCCTTGGACAGGGGGCCTTAGGTCACCCCCTCCACTTT	CASSLGQGALGHPLHF
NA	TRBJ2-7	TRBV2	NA	TGTGCCAGCAGTGTTAGTAGGACGGGGAGCTCCTACGAGCAGTACTTC	CASSVSRTGSSYEQYF
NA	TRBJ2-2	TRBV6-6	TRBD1	TGTGCCACGTCACCGGGGACAGTCAACACCGGGGAGCTGTTTTTT	CATSPGTVNTGELFF
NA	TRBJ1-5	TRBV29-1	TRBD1	TGCAGCGTGGGAGGACAGGGGGGGAGCAATCAGCCCCAGCATTTT	CSVGGQGGSNQPQHF
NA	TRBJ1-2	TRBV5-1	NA	TGCGCCAGCAGCCTGGACGGGACTAACTATGGCTACACCTTC	CASSLDGTNYGYTF
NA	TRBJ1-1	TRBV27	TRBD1	TGTGCCAGCAGTTTTAGGGGGCCGAACACTGAAGCTTTCTTT	CASSFRGPNTEAFF
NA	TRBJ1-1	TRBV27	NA	TGTGCCACCCCCGCGCCGGGGGTTGGTCAGGCTTTCTTT	CATPAPGVGQAFF
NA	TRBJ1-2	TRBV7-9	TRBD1	TGTGCCAGCAGGCCTGGGACAGGGGGCAACTATGGCTACACCTTC	CASRPGTGGNYGYTF
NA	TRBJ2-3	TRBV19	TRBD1	TGTGCCAGTAGTTCATCCGGGACAGGGGGTACAGATACGCAGTATTTT	CASSSSGTGGTDTQYF
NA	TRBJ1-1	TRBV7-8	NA	TGTGCCAGCAGTTCGGATCAGCGCCATATAGCTTTCTTT	CASSSDQRHIAFF
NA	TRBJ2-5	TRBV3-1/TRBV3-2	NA	TGTGCCAGCAGCCCAACAGGCCCCTTACAAGAGACCCAGTACTTC	CASSPTGPLQETQYF
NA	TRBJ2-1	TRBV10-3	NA	TGTGCCATCAAACCGGGACAATACAATGAGCAGTTCTTC	CAIKPGQYNEQFF
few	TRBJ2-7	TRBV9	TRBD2	TGTGCCAGCAGCGTCGCAGCGGGGAGTTACGAGCAGTACTTC	CASSVAAGSYEQYF
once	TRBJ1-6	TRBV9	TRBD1	TGTGCCAGCATCCAGCGTTTTCACAGGGGGCCTTCTTACGGTTCACCCCTCCACTTT	CASIQRFHRGPSYGSPLHF
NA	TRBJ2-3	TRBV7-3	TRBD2	TGTGCCAGCAGCTTATGGGCCGCGGGACTAGCTGGCACAGATACGCAGTATTTT	CASSLWAAGLAGTDTQYF
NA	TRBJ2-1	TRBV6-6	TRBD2	TGTGCCAGCAGTTACCCACAGCGGGGGCCCGTCTATGAGCAGTTCTTC	CASSYPQRGPVYEQFF
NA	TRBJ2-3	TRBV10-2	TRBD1	TGCGCCAGCAGTACAGGGGGCCCAGATACGCAGTATTTT	CASSTGGPDTQYF
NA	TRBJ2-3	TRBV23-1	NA	TGCGCCAGCAGTCATCGCGGGGACACAGATACGCAGTATTTT	CASSHRGDTDTQYF
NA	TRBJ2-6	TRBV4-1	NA	TGCGCCAGCAGCCCCCGCCATAGGGGTAGCTCTGGGGCCAACGTCCTGACTTTC	CASSPRHRGSSGANVLTF
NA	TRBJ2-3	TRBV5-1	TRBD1	TGCGCCAGCGGACGGGTAGGGGGACAGACCACAGATACGCAGTATTTT	CASGRVGGQTTDTQYF
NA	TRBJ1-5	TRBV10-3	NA	TGTGCCATCAGGGGCCAGACAAGTCAGCCCCAGCATTTT	CAIRGQTSQPQHF
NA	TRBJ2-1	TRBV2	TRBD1	TGTGCCAGCAGTCCTACAGGGGGCCGGGGCGATGAGCAGTTCTTC	CASSPTGGRGDEQFF
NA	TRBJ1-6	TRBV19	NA	TGTGCCAGTAGTATCGGGGGGTGGGCCTCACCCCTCCACTTT	CASSIGGWASPLHF